These 27 T cell receptor beta chains came from one sample sequenced in a study of cytomegalovirus exposure and HLA in healthy donors. The PCR contained 60 Vbeta and 13 Jbeta primers. The table came from immunoSEQ multiplex PCR; TCRdb's copy has only in-frame clones and leaves some out. The sample records fewer than 140,000 clones, around 75% being singletons. The sequenced material came from PBMCs. All receptors derive from a female donor in good health and CMV-seronegative.

V usage is TRBV28 and J usage is TRBJ2-7, with 7 bases fitting TRBD1. Trimming removed 10 bases from V and 2 bases from J; junction bases left unmatched: 8. CDR1 is MDHEN, CDR2 SYDVKM, per germline. CDR3 length: 13 amino acids. The DNA of the CDR3 is TGTGCCAACGACAGGGTAAGGGCCTACGAGCAGTACTTC. Residues: CANDRVRAYEQYF.

This clone was observed once. In this CDR3 the conserved last residue, phenylalanine or tryptophan, is missing, so a read error is likely. The DNA is omitted, as the CDR3 cannot be located on it reliably, and the CDR3 follows TCRdb's listing. The genes are TRBV21-1 and TRBJ2-7; TRBD1 is the table's D call, not checked against the DNA. TRBV21-1 constitutes a pseudogene. The CDR3 region is 9 residues in length, termini included. CDR3 amino acids: CASSQVGAR.

The rearrangement joins TRBV10-2 to TRBJ2-1; D uncertain. The germline V gene has CDR1 WSHSY and CDR2 SAAADI. This CDR3 has 13 residues. The germline V and J ends were trimmed by 2 bases and 9 bases, with 11 bases remaining between them. The CDR3 region is CASSELKTGEQFF. The CDR3 DNA follows: TGCGCCAGCAGTGAGCTCAAGACGGGTGAGCAGTTCTTC.

The genes are TRBV25-1 and TRBJ2-3; D is perhaps TRBD1 (5 bases). V shed 6 bases and J shed 4 bases, with 23 bases lying between them. Germline V gene lookup returns CDR1 MGHDK and CDR2 SYGVNS. The CDR3 runs to 17 residues. The CDR3 DNA sequence: TGTGCCAGCAGCCCGGGTTGGGGCGCCGGAGCATCAGATACGCAGTATTTT. Residues: CASSPGWGAGASDTQYF. The full variable domain, with the rest looked up from reference TRBV25-1 and TRBJ2-3, is EADIYQTPRYLVIGTGKKITLECSQTMGHDKMYWYQQDPGMELHLIHYSYGVNSTEKGDLSSESTVSRIRTEHFPLTLESARPSHTSQYLCASSPGWGAGASDTQYFGPGTRLTVL.

This chain joins TRBV19 and TRBJ1-5, with D maybe TRBD1 (6 bases). The CDR3 runs to 16 residues. The germline gives CDR1 LNHDA, CDR2 SQIVND (reference sequence). Trimming took off 2 bases at V and 8 bases at J, with 19 bases between the two ends. This chain's CDR3 is CASSILQGRSGKPQHF. The CDR3 nucleotides read TGTGCCAGTAGTATACTACAGGGTAGGAGCGGGAAGCCCCAGCATTTT.

CDR3 coding DNA: TGCAGCGGAACAGGCGTGCACAACGATGAGCAGTTCTTC. Residues: CSGTGVHNDEQFF. This rearrangement joins TRBV29-1 to TRBJ2-1; the D gene is possibly TRBD1 (5 bases). Germline CDR1 is SQVTM and CDR2 is ANQGSEA. The CDR3 contains 13 residues. The V end was cut by 7 bases, the J end by 8 bases, with 18 bases between.

The chain joins TRBV9 to TRBJ1-4; D might be TRBD1 (5 bases). CDR3 size: 13 residues. Trimming pared 4 bases from V and 5 bases from J, leaving 9 bases between. Germline-derived CDR1 and CDR2 are SGDLS and YYNGEE. The CDR3 sequence: CASSRDLNEKLFF. CDR3 nucleotides: TGTGCCAGCAGCCGGGACTTGAATGAAAAACTGTTTTTT.

This rearrangement joins TRBV7-3 to TRBJ2-7; TRBD1 aligns across 11 bases. Trimming at V came to 2 bases and at J to 7 bases, leaving 16 bases not matched to a gene. Germline CDR1 is SGHTA and CDR2 is FQGTGA. CDR3 length: 18 residues. The CDR3 bases are TGTGCCAGCAGCTTACCCGGTACCCCCGGGACAGGGGGGAGGGAGCAGTACTTC. It translates to CASSLPGTPGTGGREQYF.

This clone has a single count. The gene calls are TRBV10-2 and TRBJ1-1; the D is unclear. V gave up 9 bases and J gave up 0 bases, with 11 bases separating them. Looked up from germline, CDR1 is WSHSY and CDR2 is SAAADI. CDR3 length: 13 residues. The CDR3: CARPRLVNTEAFF. For the CDR3, the DNA is TGCGCCAGGCCTCGGTTGGTGAACACTGAAGCTTTCTTT.

This clone was observed a handful of times. The genes are TRBV5-5 and TRBJ2-7; 9 bases are a match to TRBD1. From germline, CDR1 is SGHKS and CDR2 YYEKEE (reference sequence). After removal of 4 bases from V and 6 bases from J, the junction contained 8 bases not matched to a gene. There are 14 residues in the CDR3. This CDR3 is CASSPGTGQREQYF. CDR3 DNA: TGTGCCAGCAGCCCCGGGACAGGGCAACGCGAGCAGTACTTC.

V and J are TRBV7-8 and TRBJ2-5, with 11 bases lining up with TRBD2. This CDR3 has 17 amino acids. The germline V gene encodes CDR1 SGHVS and CDR2 FQNEAQ. V lost 0 bases and J lost 7; bases outside the gene matches: 10. The CDR3 region is CASSLARGLAVPATQYF. Written as DNA, the CDR3 is TGTGCCAGCAGCTTAGCGCGGGGACTAGCGGTGCCGGCGACCCAGTACTTC.

This chain uses TRBV7-9 with TRBJ1-4, with D possibly TRBD1 on 6 matching bases. The germline gives CDR1 SEHNR, CDR2 FQNEAQ (reference sequence). V was shortened by 4 bases and J by 0 bases, with 12 bases between the two germline ends. The CDR3 spans 16 residues. CDR3 residues: CASSYQGGATNEKLFF. The CDR3 DNA reads as TGTGCCAGCAGCTACCAAGGGGGTGCAACTAATGAAAAACTGTTTTTT.

V gene TRBV10-2 combines with J gene TRBJ2-1; 13 bases map to TRBD2. CDR3 length: 15 amino acids. CDR1 is WSHSY and CDR2 is SAAADI in the germline V gene. J lost 6 bases, V lost 6 bases, and 5 bases had no gene match. The CDR3 region is CASRTSGRSSNEQFF. In DNA, the CDR3 is TGCGCCAGCAGGACTAGCGGGAGGTCGTCCAATGAGCAGTTCTTC.

The table lists this clone with a count of one. This chain connects TRBV11-3 to TRBJ2-1, with 10 bases lining up with TRBD1. Germline CDR1 is SGHNT and CDR2 is YENEEA. Unmatched junction bases numbered 7, after V lost 7 bases and J lost 7 bases. CDR3 length equals 14 residues. The DNA for the CDR3 is TGTGCCAGCACGCTAATGGACAGGGGGAATGAGCAGTTCTTC. Translation: CASTLMDRGNEQFF.

The chain uses TRBV7-9 and TRBJ2-1; the match to TRBD1 covers 10 bases. V lost 4 bases to trimming and J lost 4 bases; unmatched junction nucleotides: 7. CDR1 SEHNR and CDR2 FQNEAQ come from the germline V gene (reference sequence). The CDR3 covers 16 residues. The CDR3 DNA reads as TGTGCCAGCAGCTCACTCGGGACAGGGGAATACAATGAGCAGTTCTTC. Encoded protein: CASSSLGTGEYNEQFF.

This clone was seen only a few times. The chain combines TRBV5-1 with TRBJ2-2; tentative D call: TRBD2 (5 bases). Germline assignment: CDR1 SGHRS and CDR2 YFSETQ. This CDR3 has 15 amino acids. V was shortened by 4 bases and J by 0 bases, with 10 bases between the two germline ends. The chain's CDR3 is CASSLSGTNTGELFF. In DNA form, the CDR3 reads TGCGCCAGCAGCCTGAGCGGAACGAACACCGGGGAGCTGTTTTTT. Supplemented by reference TRBV5-1 and TRBJ2-2, the full variable domain reads KAGVTQTPRYLIKTRGQQVTLSCSPISGHRSVSWYQQTPGQGLQFLFEYFSETQRNKGNFPGRFSGRQFSNSRSEMNVSTLELGDSALYLCASSLSGTNTGELFFGEGSRLTVL.

The V gene is TRBV7-2, the J gene TRBJ2-1; D is unclear. Germline CDR1 SGHTA, CDR2 FQGNSA. Trimming cost V 7 bases and J 6 bases, with 10 bases left between them. The CDR3 spans 12 residues. The DNA of the CDR3 is TGTGCCAGCACCTCGACTGCCAATGAGCAGTTCTTC. Its protein product is CASTSTANEQFF.

The chain carries TRBV5-4 and TRBJ2-1, with D unclear. Per germline, CDR1 SGHNT and CDR2 YYREEE (reference sequence). Trimming removed 4 bases at V and 5 bases at J, with 13 bases between. The CDR3 runs to 14 residues. As DNA, the CDR3 is TGTGCCAGCAGCGACGCTAGGAGAGACAATGAGCAGTTCTTC. It is translated as CASSDARRDNEQFF.

This clone appeared a few times. CDR3 region: CASSLERLRNTDTQYF. CDR3 in DNA: TGCGCCAGCAGCTTGGAGAGGTTACGAAACACAGATACGCAGTATTTT. The chain carries TRBV5-1 and TRBJ2-3; D is uncertain. Trimming took off 0 bases at V and 2 bases at J, with 13 bases between the two ends. The CDR3 consists of 16 residues. Germline CDR1 is SGHRS and CDR2 is YFSETQ.

The chain carries TRBV6-5 and TRBJ1-3, with a weak D call TRBD1 (5 bases). The CDR3 runs 16 residues. Germline CDR1 is MNHEY and CDR2 is SVGAGI. V gave up 2 bases and J gave up 0 bases, with 11 bases separating them. Here the CDR3 DNA reads TGTGCCAGCAGTTACACAAGACAGTCCTCTGGAAACACCATATATTTT. This codes for CASSYTRQSSGNTIYF.

V and J are TRBV2 and TRBJ2-2; D might be TRBD1 (5 bases). V was shortened by 6 bases and J by 6 bases, with 8 bases between the two germline ends. Per the germline V gene, CDR1 is SNHLY and CDR2 is FYNNEI. The CDR3 has 12 amino acids. The CDR3: CASRQGPGELFF. In DNA form, the CDR3 reads TGTGCCAGCAGGCAGGGCCCCGGGGAGCTGTTTTTT.

This clone was seen more than once but under ten times. This sequence joins TRBV28 and TRBJ1-1; 10 bases fit TRBD1. Germline V gene sequence: CDR1 MDHEN, CDR2 SYDVKM. Germline trimming cut 2 bases from V and 11 bases from J; bases unmatched to any gene: 11. The CDR3 is 15 residues long. CDR3 region: CASSLLMTGGAGAFF. CDR3 bases: TGTGCCAGCAGTTTACTCATGACAGGGGGCGCAGGGGCTTTCTTT. The entire variable domain, with the rest obtained from reference TRBV28 and TRBJ1-1, is as follows: DVKVTQSSRYLVKRTGEKVFLECVQDMDHENMFWYRQDPGLGLRLIYFSYDVKMKEKGDIPEGYSVSREKKERFSLILESASTNQTSMYLCASSLLMTGGAGAFFGQGTRLTVV.

The rearrangement uses TRBV14 and TRBJ2-3; D possibly corresponds to TRBD1 (6 bases). CDR3 length: 18 amino acids. Germline V gives CDR1 SGHDN, CDR2 FVKESK. Trimming removed 3 bases from V and 1 base from J, with 20 bases in between. The CDR3 protein is CASSQTFSRRGGTDTQYF. In nucleotides, the CDR3 is TGTGCCAGCAGCCAGACTTTTTCTCGCAGGGGAGGCACAGATACGCAGTATTTT. The entire variable domain, with the rest obtained from reference TRBV14 and TRBJ2-3, is as follows: EAGVTQFPSHSVIEKGQTVTLRCDPISGHDNLYWYRRVMGKEIKFLLHFVKESKQDESGMPNNRFLAERTGGTYSTLKVQPAELEDSGVYFCASSQTFSRRGGTDTQYFGPGTRLTVL.

The chain combines TRBV19 with TRBJ1-1, with a possible D match to TRBD1 (6 bases). V was shortened by 2 bases and J by 4 bases, with 14 bases between the two germline ends. Germline-derived CDR1 and CDR2 are LNHDA and SQIVND (reference sequence). The CDR3 runs 15 residues. The CDR3 here is CASSILGGVGTEAFF. CDR3 sequence (DNA): TGTGCCAGTAGTATACTAGGGGGAGTTGGCACTGAAGCTTTCTTT.

This clone was observed many times. The chain carries TRBV6-4 and TRBJ2-1; 8 nucleotides agree with TRBD2. J lost 6 bases, V lost 7 bases, and 8 bases had no gene match. This CDR3 region has 14 residues. Germline CDR1 reads MRHNA; CDR2 reads SNTAGT. CDR3 amino acids: CASTPSAGGNEQFF. CDR3 sequence (DNA): TGTGCCAGCACCCCATCTGCGGGAGGCAATGAGCAGTTCTTC.

The chain uses TRBV2 and TRBJ2-7; D call uncertain. The germline CDR1 and CDR2 sequences are SNHLY and FYNNEI. This CDR3 comprises 15 residues. V lost 0 bases and J 0 bases, leaving 9 bases between the germline ends. The CDR3 coding sequence is TGTGCCAGCAGTGAAGCCTTCCTTAGCTCCTACGAGCAGTACTTC. The encoded protein is CASSEAFLSSYEQYF.

V is TRBV6-4 and J is TRBJ1-5; 10 nucleotides agree with TRBD1. The V gene end was trimmed by 5 bases and the J gene end by 7 bases; junction bases not matched to a gene: 2. This CDR3 spans 13 amino acids. Germline assignment: CDR1 MRHNA and CDR2 SNTAGT. CDR3 residues: CASSRDRGQPQHF. The CDR3 DNA reads as TGTGCCAGCAGTCGGGACAGGGGACAGCCCCAGCATTTT.